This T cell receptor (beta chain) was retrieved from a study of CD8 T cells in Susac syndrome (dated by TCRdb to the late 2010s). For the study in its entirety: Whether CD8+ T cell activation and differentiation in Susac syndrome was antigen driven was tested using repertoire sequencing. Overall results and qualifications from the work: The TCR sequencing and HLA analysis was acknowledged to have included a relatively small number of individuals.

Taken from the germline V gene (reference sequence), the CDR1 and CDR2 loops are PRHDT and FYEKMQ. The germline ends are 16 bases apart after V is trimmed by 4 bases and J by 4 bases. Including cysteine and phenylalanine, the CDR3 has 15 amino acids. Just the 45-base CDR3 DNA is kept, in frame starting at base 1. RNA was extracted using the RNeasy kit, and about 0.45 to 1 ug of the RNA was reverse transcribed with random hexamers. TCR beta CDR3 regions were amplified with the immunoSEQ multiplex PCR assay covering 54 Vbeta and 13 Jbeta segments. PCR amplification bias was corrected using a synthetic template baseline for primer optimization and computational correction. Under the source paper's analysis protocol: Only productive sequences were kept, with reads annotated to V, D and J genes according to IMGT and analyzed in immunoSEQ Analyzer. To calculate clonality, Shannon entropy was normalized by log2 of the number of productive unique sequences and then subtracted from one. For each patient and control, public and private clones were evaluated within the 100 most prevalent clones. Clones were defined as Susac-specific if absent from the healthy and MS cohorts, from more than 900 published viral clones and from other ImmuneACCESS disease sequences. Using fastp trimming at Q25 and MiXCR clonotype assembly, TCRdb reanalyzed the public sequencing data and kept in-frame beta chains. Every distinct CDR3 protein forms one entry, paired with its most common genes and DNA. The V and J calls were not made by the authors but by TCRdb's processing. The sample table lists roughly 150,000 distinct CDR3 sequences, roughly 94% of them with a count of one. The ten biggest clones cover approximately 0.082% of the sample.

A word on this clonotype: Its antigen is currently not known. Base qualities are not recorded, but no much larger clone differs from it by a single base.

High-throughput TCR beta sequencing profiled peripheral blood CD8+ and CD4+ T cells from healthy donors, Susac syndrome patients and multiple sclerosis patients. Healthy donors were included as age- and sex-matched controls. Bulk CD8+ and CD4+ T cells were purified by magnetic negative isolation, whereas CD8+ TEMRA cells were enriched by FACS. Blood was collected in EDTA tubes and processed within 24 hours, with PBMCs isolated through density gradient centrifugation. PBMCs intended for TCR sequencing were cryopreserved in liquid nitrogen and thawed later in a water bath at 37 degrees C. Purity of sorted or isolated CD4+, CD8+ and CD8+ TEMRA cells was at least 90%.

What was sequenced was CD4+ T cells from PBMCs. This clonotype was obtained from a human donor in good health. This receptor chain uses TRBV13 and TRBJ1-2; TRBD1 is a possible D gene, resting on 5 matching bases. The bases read TGTGCCAGCAGCTACCGGGACCGGGGCAGCTATGGCTACACCTTC. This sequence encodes CASSYRDRGSYGYTF.